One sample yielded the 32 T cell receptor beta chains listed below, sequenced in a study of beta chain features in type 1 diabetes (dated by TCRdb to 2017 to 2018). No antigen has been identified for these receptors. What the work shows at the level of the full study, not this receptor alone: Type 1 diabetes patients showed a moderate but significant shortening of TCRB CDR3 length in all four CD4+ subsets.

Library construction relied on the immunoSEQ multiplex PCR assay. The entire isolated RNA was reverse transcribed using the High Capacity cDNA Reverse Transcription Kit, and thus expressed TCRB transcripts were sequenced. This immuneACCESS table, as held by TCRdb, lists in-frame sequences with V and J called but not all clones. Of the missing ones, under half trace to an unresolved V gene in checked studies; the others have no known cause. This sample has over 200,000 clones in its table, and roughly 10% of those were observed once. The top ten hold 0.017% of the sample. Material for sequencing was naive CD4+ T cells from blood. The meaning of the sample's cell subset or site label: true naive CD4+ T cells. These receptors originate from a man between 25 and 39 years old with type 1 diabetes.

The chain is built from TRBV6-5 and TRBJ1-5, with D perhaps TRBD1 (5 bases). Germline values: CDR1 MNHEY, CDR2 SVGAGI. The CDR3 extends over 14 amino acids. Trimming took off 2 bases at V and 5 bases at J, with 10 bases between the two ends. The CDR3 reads CASSYQQVDQPQHF. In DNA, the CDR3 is TGTGCCAGCAGTTACCAACAGGTAGATCAGCCCCAGCATTTT.

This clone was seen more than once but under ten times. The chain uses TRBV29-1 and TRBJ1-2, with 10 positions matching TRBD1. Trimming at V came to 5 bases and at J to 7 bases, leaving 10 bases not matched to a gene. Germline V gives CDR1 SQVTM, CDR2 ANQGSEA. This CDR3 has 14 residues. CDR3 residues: CSVLRDRGYGGYTF. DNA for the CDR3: TGCAGCGTTTTAAGGGACAGGGGTTACGGTGGCTACACCTTC. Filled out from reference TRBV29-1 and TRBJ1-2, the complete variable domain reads SAVISQKPSRDICQRGTSLTIQCQVDSQVTMMFWYRQQPGQSLTLIATANQGSEATYESGFVIDKFPISRPNLTFSTLTVSNMSPEDSSIYLCSVLRDRGYGGYTFGSGTRLTVV.

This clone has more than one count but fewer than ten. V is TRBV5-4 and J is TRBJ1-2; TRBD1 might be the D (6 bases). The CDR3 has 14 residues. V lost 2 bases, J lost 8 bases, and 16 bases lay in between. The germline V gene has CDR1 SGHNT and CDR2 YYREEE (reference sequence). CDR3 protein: CASSLLPGVRGYTF. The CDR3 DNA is TGTGCCAGCAGCTTACTACCAGGGGTGAGGGGCTACACCTTC.

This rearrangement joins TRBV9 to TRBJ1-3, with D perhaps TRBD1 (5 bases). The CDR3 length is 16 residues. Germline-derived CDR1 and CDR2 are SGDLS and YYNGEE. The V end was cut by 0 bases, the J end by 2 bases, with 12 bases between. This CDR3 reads CASSVANQGPGNTIYF. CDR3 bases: TGTGCCAGCAGCGTAGCTAACCAGGGCCCTGGAAACACCATATATTTT.

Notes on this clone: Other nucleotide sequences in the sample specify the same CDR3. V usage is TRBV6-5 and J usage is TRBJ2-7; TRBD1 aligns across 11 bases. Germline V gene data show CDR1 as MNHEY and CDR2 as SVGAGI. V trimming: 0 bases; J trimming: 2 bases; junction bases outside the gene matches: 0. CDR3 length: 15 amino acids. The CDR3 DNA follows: TGTGCCAGCAGTTACTCGGGACAGGGGGCCTACGAGCAGTACTTC. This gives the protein CASSYSGQGAYEQYF.

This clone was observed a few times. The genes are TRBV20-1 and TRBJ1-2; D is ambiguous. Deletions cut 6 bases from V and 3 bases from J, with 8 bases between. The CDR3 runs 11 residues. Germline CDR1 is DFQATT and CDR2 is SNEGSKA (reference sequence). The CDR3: CSAREDYGYTF. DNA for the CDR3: TGCAGTGCCCGAGAAGACTATGGCTACACCTTC.

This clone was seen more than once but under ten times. The CDR3 bases are TGTGCCAGCAGCCCGGTCGGGGGAGAGACCCAGTACTTC. Encoded protein: CASSPVGGETQYF. This chain links TRBV5-4 with TRBJ2-5; tentatively, D is TRBD2 (6 bases). Per the germline V gene, CDR1 is SGHNT and CDR2 is YYREEE (reference sequence). The germline V and J ends were trimmed by 4 bases and 4 bases, with 11 bases remaining between them. This CDR3 region has 13 residues.

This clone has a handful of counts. CDR3 sequence reads: CASSPPGLYGYTF. CDR3 sequence (DNA): TGTGCCAGCAGTCCTCCGGGACTCTATGGCTACACCTTC. The V and J genes are TRBV28 and TRBJ1-2, with D possibly matching TRBD1 (5 bases). Germline assignment: CDR1 MDHEN and CDR2 SYDVKM. Trimming shortened V by 5 bases and J by 4 bases, and 11 bases separated the two germline ends. The CDR3 length is 13 residues.

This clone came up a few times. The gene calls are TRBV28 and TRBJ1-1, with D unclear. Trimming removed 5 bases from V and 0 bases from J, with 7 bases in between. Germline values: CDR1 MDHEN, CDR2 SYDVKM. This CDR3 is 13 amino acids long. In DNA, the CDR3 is TGTGCCAGCAGTCTTGACATGAACACTGAAGCTTTCTTT. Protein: CASSLDMNTEAFF.

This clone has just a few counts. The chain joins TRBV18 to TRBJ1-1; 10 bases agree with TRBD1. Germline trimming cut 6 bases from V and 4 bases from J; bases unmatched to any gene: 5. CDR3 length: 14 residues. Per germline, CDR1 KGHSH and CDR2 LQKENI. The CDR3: CASSSDRGFTEAFF. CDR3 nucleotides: TGTGCCAGCTCGTCGGACAGGGGGTTCACTGAAGCTTTCTTT.

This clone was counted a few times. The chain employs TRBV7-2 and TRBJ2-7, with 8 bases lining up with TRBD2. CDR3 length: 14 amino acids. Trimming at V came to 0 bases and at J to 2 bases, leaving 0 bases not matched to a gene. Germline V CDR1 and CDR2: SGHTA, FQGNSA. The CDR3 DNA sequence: TGTGCCAGCAGCTTAGCTAGCGGGGCCTACGAGCAGTACTTC. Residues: CASSLASGAYEQYF.

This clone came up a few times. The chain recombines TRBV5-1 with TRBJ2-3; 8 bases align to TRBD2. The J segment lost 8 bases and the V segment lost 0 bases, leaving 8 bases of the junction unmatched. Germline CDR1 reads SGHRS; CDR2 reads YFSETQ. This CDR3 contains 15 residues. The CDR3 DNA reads TGCGCCAGCAGCTTGGACGGGGGGGGCCCTGGTACGCAGTATTTT. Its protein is CASSLDGGGPGTQYF. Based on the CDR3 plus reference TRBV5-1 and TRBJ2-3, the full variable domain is KAGVTQTPRYLIKTRGQQVTLSCSPISGHRSVSWYQQTPGQGLQFLFEYFSETQRNKGNFPGRFSGRQFSNSRSEMNVSTLELGDSALYLCASSLDGGGPGTQYFGPGTRLTVL.

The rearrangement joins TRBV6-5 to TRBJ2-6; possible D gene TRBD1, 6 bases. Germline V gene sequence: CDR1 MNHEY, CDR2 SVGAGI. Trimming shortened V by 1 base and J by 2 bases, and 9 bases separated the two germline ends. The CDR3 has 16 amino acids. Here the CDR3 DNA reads TGTGCCAGCAGTTACTTCTCAGGGGCTGGGGCCAACGTCCTGACTTTC. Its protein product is CASSYFSGAGANVLTF.

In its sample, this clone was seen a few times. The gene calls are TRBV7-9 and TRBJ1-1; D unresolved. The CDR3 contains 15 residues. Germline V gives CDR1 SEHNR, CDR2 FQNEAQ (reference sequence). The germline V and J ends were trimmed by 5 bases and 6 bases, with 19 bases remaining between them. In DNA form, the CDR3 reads TGTGCCAGCAGCACCGCGTTAGCTTACCGCTCTGAAGCTTTCTTT. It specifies CASSTALAYRSEAFF.

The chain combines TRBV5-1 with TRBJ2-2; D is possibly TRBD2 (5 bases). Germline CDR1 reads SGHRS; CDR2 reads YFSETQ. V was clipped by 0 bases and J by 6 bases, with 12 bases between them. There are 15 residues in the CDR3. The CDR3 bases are TGCGCCAGCAGCTTGGGTGAGGGTCCGGCCGGGGAGCTGTTTTTT. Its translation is CASSLGEGPAGELFF. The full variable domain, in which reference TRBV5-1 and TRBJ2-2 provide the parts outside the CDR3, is KAGVTQTPRYLIKTRGQQVTLSCSPISGHRSVSWYQQTPGQGLQFLFEYFSETQRNKGNFPGRFSGRQFSNSRSEMNVSTLELGDSALYLCASSLGEGPAGELFFGEGSRLTVL.

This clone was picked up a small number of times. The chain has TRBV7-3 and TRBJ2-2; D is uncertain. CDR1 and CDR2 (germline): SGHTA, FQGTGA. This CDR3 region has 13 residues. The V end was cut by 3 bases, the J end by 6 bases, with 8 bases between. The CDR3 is CASSLGPAGELFF. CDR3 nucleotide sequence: TGTGCCAGCAGCTTGGGCCCCGCCGGGGAGCTGTTTTTT.

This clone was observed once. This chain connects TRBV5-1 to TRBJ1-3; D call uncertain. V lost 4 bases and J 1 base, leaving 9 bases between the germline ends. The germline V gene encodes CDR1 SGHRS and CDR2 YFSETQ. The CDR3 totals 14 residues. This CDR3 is CASSVDSSGNTIYF. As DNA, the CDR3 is TGCGCCAGCAGCGTCGACTCATCTGGAAACACCATATATTTT.

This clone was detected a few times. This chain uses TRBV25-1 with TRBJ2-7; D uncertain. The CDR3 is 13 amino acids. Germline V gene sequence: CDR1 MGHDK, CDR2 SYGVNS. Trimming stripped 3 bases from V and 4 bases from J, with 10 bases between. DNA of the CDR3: TGTGCCAGCAGTGACCCCCTATTGTACGAGCAGTACTTC. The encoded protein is CASSDPLLYEQYF.

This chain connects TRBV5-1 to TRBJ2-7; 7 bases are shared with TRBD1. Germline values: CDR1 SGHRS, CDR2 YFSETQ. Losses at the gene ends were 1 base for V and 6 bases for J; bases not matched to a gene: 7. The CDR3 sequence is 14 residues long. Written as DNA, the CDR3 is TGCGCCAGCAGCTTGAGAAGGGGGCAAAGCGAGCAGTACTTC. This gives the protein CASSLRRGQSEQYF.

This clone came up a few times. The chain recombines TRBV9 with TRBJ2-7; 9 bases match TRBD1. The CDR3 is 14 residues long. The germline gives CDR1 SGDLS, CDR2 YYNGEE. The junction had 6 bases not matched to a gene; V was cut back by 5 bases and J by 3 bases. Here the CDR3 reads CASSPGQGFYEQYF. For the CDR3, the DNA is TGTGCCAGCAGTCCGGGACAGGGATTCTACGAGCAGTACTTC.

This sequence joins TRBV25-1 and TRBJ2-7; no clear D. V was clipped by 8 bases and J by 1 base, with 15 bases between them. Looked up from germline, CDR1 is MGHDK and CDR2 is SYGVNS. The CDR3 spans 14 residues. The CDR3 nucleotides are TGTGCCAGCGCCCGGAGTGCCCATTCCTACGAGCAGTACTTC. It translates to CASARSAHSYEQYF.

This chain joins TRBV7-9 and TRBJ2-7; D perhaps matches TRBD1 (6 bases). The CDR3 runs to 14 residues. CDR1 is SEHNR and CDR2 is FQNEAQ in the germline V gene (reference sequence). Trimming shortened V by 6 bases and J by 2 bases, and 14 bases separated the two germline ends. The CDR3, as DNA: TGTGCCAGCAGGCCCGGGACACGTACCTACGAGCAGTACTTC. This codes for CASRPGTRTYEQYF.

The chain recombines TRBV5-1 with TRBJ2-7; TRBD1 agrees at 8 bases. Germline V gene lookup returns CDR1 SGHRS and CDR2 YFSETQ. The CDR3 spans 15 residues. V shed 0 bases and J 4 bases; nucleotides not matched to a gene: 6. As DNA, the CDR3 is TGCGCCAGCAGCTTGGGGGGCAGGGGGCTATACGAGCAGTACTTC. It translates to CASSLGGRGLYEQYF.

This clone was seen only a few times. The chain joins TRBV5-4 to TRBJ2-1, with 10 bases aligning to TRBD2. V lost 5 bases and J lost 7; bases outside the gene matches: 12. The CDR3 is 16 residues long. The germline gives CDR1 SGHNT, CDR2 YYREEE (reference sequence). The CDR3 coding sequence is TGTGCCAGCAGGAAGTCGTGGCTAGCGGGGGCGAATGAGCAGTTCTTC. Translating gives CASRKSWLAGANEQFF.

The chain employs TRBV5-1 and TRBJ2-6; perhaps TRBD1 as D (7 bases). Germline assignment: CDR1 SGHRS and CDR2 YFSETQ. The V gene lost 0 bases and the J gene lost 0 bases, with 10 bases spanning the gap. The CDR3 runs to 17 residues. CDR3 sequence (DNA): TGCGCCAGCAGCTTGGCCAGGGGGGCCTCTGGGGCCAACGTCCTGACTTTC. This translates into CASSLARGASGANVLTF.

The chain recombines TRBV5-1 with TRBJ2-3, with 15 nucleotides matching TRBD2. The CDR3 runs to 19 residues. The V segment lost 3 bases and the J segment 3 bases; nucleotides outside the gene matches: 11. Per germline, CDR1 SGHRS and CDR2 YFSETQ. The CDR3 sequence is CASSSGLAGGQLRTDTQYF. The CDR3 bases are TGCGCCAGCAGCTCGGGACTAGCGGGGGGACAACTGAGAACAGATACGCAGTATTTT.

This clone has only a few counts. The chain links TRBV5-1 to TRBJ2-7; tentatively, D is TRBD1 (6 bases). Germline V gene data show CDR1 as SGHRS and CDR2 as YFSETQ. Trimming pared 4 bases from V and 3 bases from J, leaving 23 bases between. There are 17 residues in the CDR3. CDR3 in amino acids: CASSHTSTGTNIYEQYF. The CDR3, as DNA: TGCGCCAGCAGCCACACGTCGACAGGCACCAACATCTACGAGCAGTACTTC. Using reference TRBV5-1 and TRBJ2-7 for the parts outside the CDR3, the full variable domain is KAGVTQTPRYLIKTRGQQVTLSCSPISGHRSVSWYQQTPGQGLQFLFEYFSETQRNKGNFPGRFSGRQFSNSRSEMNVSTLELGDSALYLCASSHTSTGTNIYEQYFGPGTRLTVT.

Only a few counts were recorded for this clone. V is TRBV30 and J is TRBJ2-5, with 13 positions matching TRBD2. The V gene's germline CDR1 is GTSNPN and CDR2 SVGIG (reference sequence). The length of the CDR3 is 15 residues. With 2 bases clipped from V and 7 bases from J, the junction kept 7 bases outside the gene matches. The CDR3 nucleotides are TGTGCCTGGAGTAAGACTAGCGGGGGGCCGGGGACCCAGTACTTC. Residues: CAWSKTSGGPGTQYF.

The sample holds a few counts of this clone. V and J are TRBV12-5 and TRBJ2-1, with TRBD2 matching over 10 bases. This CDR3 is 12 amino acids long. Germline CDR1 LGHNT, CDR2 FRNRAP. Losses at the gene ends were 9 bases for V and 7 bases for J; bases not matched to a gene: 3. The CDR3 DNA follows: TGTGCTAGCGGTAGCGGGGGGAATGAGCAGTTCTTC. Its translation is CASGSGGNEQFF.

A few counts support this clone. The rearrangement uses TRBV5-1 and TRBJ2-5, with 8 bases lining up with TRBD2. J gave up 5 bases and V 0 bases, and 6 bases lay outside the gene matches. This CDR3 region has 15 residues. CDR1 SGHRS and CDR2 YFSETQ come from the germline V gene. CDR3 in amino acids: CASSLDGGGLETQYF. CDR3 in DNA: TGCGCCAGCAGCTTGGACGGGGGGGGCCTGGAGACCCAGTACTTC.

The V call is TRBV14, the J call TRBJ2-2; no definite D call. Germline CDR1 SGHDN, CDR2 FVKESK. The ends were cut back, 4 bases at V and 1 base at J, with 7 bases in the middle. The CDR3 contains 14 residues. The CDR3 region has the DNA TGTGCCAGCAGCCTACACATGAACACCGGGGAGCTGTTTTTT. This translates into CASSLHMNTGELFF.

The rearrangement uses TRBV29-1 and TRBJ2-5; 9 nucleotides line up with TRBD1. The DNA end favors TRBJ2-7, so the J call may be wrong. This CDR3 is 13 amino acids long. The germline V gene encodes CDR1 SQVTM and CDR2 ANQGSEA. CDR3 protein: CSVKGQGDGEQYF. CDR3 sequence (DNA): TGCAGCGTCAAGGGACAGGGCGATGGCGAGCAGTACTTC.